This T cell receptor beta chain was profiled in a study of shared clonotypes between healthy human individuals. V lost 5 bases and J lost 16; bases outside the gene matches: 11. The germline CDR1 and CDR2 sequences are SGHVS and FQNEAQ. The CDR3 runs 13 residues. Deep-level assay runs were performed. The assay was immunoSEQ multiplex PCR, and TCRdb's table has in-frame clones only and misses some. Among about 480,000 clones, 79% were seen once, and the ten largest hold under 15%. This clone was recorded only once. The chain carries TRBV7-8 and TRBJ2-2; TRBD2 matches at 9 bases. Sequences were obtained from PBMCs. The receptor comes from a woman aged 35 to 49 in good health. Some clones in this sample may be carry-over from other donors' samples. The chain's CDR3 is CASSPLPPTSGFF. CDR3 nucleotide sequence: TGTGCCAGCAGCCCACTCCCTCCGACTAGCGGGTTTTTT.